The subject of this entry is one T cell receptor (beta chain). These data originate in a study of blood T cell repertoires in COVID-19. Looking at the study overall: COVID-19 samples, acute and convalescent, were from the United States, Italy and Spain. Sources were T cells, B-cell-depleted T cells, or PBMCs; the material itself was cDNA or gDNA.

In the study's own analysis: Using reference gene primer amplification, nucleated cell counts were estimated. The repertoire was sequenced with immunoSEQ multiplex PCR; TCRdb's copy has only in-frame clones and lacks some. V, J and clone size are those of that table, while D and trimming were read from the DNA. The table lists approximately 90,000 clones, around 72% of them singletons. With V trimmed by 3 bases and J by 2 bases, 8 bases remained unmatched. Germline V lookup: CDR1 MNHNS, CDR2 SASEGT. This CDR3 spans 16 amino acids. The rearrangement links TRBV6-1 to TRBJ1-2, with TRBD1 matching 8 bases. The sequenced material came from peripheral blood. The clonotype was recovered from a woman aged 80 or over with acute or convalescent COVID-19. The CDR3 nucleotides read TGTGCCAGCAGTGAGGGGCCCGACAGGGGCAACTATGGCTACACCTTC. It yields the protein CASSEGPDRGNYGYTF.